The 15 T cell receptor beta chains in this list originate from one sample, sequenced in a study of T cells in Graves' hyperthyroidism and ophthalmopathy (dated by TCRdb to between 2019 and 2020). Library prep was done by multiplex PCR. Sequencing was carried out with an Illumina HiSeq 2000. TCR beta CDR3 regions were amplified from RNA transcripts. For the first round of RT-PCR on the TCR CDR3, the HTBI primer set was used together with the Qiagen OneStep RT-PCR kit. TCRdb cleaned the public reads at Q25 with fastp, built clones with MiXCR and kept in-frame beta chains. Identical CDR3 proteins give one entry, which carries the most common genes and DNA. This sample has some 600,000 distinct CDR3 sequences in its table, and more than 11% of those were observed once. The ten largest clones represent 4.5% to 6% of the sample. Sequenced sample: blood. The receptors stem from a woman in her 30s with Graves' hyperthyroidism that later progressed to Graves' ophthalmopathy.

The chain recombines TRBV19 with TRBJ1-4, with D possibly TRBD1 on 6 matching bases. This CDR3 has 15 residues. The germline V gene has CDR1 LNHDA and CDR2 SQIVND (reference sequence). Trimming stripped 6 bases from V and 6 bases from J, with 17 bases between. In DNA, the CDR3 is TGTGCCAGTAGCGACGGGGGGCGTCAAGATGAAAAACTGTTTTTT. Its translation is CASSDGGRQDEKLFF.

This clonotype was recorded many times. The chain carries TRBV11-2 and TRBJ1-2, with D possibly TRBD1 on 5 matching bases. Germline CDR1 SGHAT, CDR2 FQNNGV. The CDR3 totals 15 residues. V gave up 4 bases and J gave up 3 bases, with 15 bases separating them. CDR3 loop: CASSSSGPIDYGYTF. CDR3 DNA: TGTGCCAGCAGCTCTTCGGGACCGATCGACTATGGCTACACCTTC.

This clonotype appeared many times. This chain uses TRBV28 with TRBJ1-4, with D tentatively TRBD1 (6 bases). This CDR3 region has 15 residues. V lost 4 bases and J lost 0, with 9 bases in between. Germline-derived CDR1 and CDR2 are MDHEN and SYDVKM. The CDR3 protein is CASSSGGATNEKLFF. CDR3 DNA sequence: TGTGCCAGCAGTTCCGGGGGCGCAACTAATGAAAAACTGTTTTTT.

The chain employs TRBV6-4 and TRBJ2-7; maybe TRBD1 (7 bases). CDR1 is MRHNA, CDR2 SNTAGT, per germline. The CDR3 is 16 amino acids. Trimming removed 7 bases from V and 3 bases from J, with 22 bases in between. CDR3 protein: CASTNWGARGNYEQYF. CDR3 DNA sequence: TGTGCCAGCACCAACTGGGGGGCCAGGGGGAACTACGAGCAGTACTTC.

The chain is built from TRBV7-9 and TRBJ1-2; the D is unclear. Germline CDR1 and CDR2: SEHNR and FQNEAQ (reference sequence). V was clipped by 4 bases and J by 3 bases, with 18 bases between them. The CDR3 runs 16 residues. DNA of the CDR3: TGTGCCAGCAGCTCACCGTACGGGCGACTGGACTATGGCTACACCTTC. Its translation: CASSSPYGRLDYGYTF.

This clonotype was detected only once. This rearrangement joins TRBV4-3 to TRBJ1-6; no clear D. This CDR3 region has 16 residues. Deletions cut 4 bases from V and 7 bases from J, with 17 bases between. Per germline, CDR1 LGHNA and CDR2 YSLEER. The CDR3 sequence is CASSLLLGQENSPLHF. The CDR3 bases are TGCGCCAGCAGCCTTTTACTAGGGCAGGAGAATTCACCCCTCCACTTT.

With respect to this clonotype: One base away lies a much larger clone, so this may be a sequencing read error. The J gene is TRBJ2-1, the V gene TRBV29-1; D remains ambiguous. Germline V gene data show CDR1 as SQVTM and CDR2 as ANQGSEA. The CDR3 covers 12 residues. Trimming shortened V by 6 bases and J by 5 bases, and 11 bases separated the two germline ends. CDR3 nucleotides: TGCAGCGTGACCACAGTACACAATGAGCAGTTCTTC. Protein sequence: CSVTTVHNEQFF.

This clonotype occurred many times. The CDR3, as DNA: TGTGCCAGTAGTATAGGCGGGATGACAGGCTCCTACGAGCAGTACTTC. It specifies CASSIGGMTGSYEQYF. V gene TRBV19 combines with J gene TRBJ2-7; D possibly matches TRBD1 or TRBD2 (6 bases each). The ends were cut back, 1 base at V and 0 bases at J, with 13 bases in the middle. Germline CDR1 LNHDA, CDR2 SQIVND (reference sequence). The CDR3 has 16 residues.

This clonotype was detected many times. This chain links TRBV30 with TRBJ1-1; D gene uncertain. V was clipped by 2 bases and J by 4 bases, with 8 bases between them. Germline lookup yields CDR1 GTSNPN and CDR2 SVGIG (reference sequence). The CDR3 sequence is 12 residues long. CDR3 loop: CAWSLYVTEAFF. CDR3 sequence (DNA): TGTGCCTGGAGTCTATATGTCACTGAAGCTTTCTTT. Together with reference TRBV30 and TRBJ1-1, the CDR3 gives the full variable domain: SQTIHQWPATLVQPVGSPLSLECTVEGTSNPNLYWYRQAAGRGLQLLFYSVGIGQISSEVPQNLSASRPQDRQFILSSKKLLLSDSGFYLCAWSLYVTEAFFGQGTRLTVV.

The table lists this clonotype with a few counts. The V gene is TRBV6-2 or TRBV6-3, the J gene TRBJ2-1, with 9 bases aligning to TRBD2. CDR1 is MNHEY and CDR2 is SVGEGT in the germline V gene. The V and J ends lost 7 bases and 8 bases, in that order; junction bases with no gene match: 9. This CDR3 region has 14 residues. The chain's CDR3 is CASTIIAGADEQFF. The DNA for the CDR3 is TGTGCCAGCACCATCATAGCGGGAGCGGATGAGCAGTTCTTC.

This clonotype occurred many times. In DNA form, the CDR3 reads TGTGCCAGCAGCCCGCGGGACAATGAAAAACTGTTTTTT. Translation gives CASSPRDNEKLFF. V is TRBV7-6 and J is TRBJ1-4; D possibly corresponds to TRBD1 (5 bases). The V end lost 5 bases, the J end lost 5 bases, and 9 bases lay between the germline ends. From germline, CDR1 is SGHVS and CDR2 FNYEAQ. The CDR3 totals 13 residues.

This clonotype was counted only a few times. The rearrangement joins TRBV14 to TRBJ2-5; 7 bases agree with TRBD2. CDR1 and CDR2 (germline): SGHDN, FVKESK. The CDR3 runs 16 residues. Unmatched junction bases numbered 8, after V lost 0 bases and J lost 4 bases. The CDR3 region has the DNA TGTGCCAGCAGCCAAGATAAGGCGGGAGTAGGAGAGACCCAGTACTTC. It yields the protein CASSQDKAGVGETQYF.

In its sample, this clonotype was seen many times. J is TRBJ2-4 and V is TRBV11-2, with D tentatively TRBD1 (5 bases). Trimming removed 5 bases at V and 2 bases at J, with 10 bases between. The length of the CDR3 is 14 residues. Germline CDR1 and CDR2: SGHAT and FQNNGV. This CDR3 is CASSPRQSKNIQYF. CDR3 DNA: TGTGCCAGCAGCCCAAGACAGTCCAAAAACATTCAGTACTTC.

This clonotype has a handful of counts. The chain is built from TRBV30 and TRBJ2-2; TRBD1 or TRBD2 may be the D gene (6 bases each). The CDR3 loop spans 16 amino acids. Trimming pared 3 bases from V and 6 bases from J, leaving 20 bases between. Germline CDR1 reads GTSNPN; CDR2 reads SVGIG (reference sequence). The CDR3 coding sequence is TGTGCCTGGAGACCCGCAGAAAGGGGGGAATCCGGGGAGCTGTTTTTT. This sequence encodes CAWRPAERGESGELFF.

This clonotype was counted ten times or more. The chain links TRBV27 to TRBJ2-5; D perhaps matches TRBD2 (7 bases). The CDR3 spans 14 residues. V lost 6 bases to trimming and J lost 6 bases, with 17 bases between them. The germline gives CDR1 MNHEY, CDR2 SMNVEV (reference sequence). The DNA for the CDR3 is TGTGCCAGCAGAGGGGGAGGGAGTTGGCAGACCCAGTACTTC. Translating it yields CASRGGGSWQTQYF.